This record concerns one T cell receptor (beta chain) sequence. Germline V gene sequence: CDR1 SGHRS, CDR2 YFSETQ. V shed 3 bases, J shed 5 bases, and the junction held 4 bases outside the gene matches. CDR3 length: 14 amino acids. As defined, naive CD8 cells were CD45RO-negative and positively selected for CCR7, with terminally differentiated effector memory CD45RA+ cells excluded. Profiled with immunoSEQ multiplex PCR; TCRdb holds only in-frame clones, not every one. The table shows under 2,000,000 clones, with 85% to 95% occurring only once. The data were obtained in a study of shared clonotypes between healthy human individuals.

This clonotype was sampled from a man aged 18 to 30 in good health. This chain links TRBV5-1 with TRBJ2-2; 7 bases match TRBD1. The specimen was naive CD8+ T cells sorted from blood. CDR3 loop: CASSWDRSTGELFF. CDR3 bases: TGCGCCAGCAGCTGGGACAGATCAACCGGGGAGCTGTTTTTT.